The clone carrying this T cell receptor (beta chain) was detected only a few times. This CDR3 region has 12 residues. The V gene's germline CDR1 is SGHTA and CDR2 FQGNSA. The germline V and J ends were trimmed by 4 bases and 8 bases, with 11 bases remaining between them. The authors built TCR beta libraries using iRepertoire HTBI primers and Arm-PCR of CDR3 regions. TCRdb reanalysed the multiplex PCR reads using MiXCR and keeps one entry per CDR3 protein. The data show about 460,000 distinct CDR3 sequences, with roughly 22% seen just once and around 13% held by the top ten. Sample time point: persistent/refractory GD, antithyroid drugs over 5 years with positive TRAb. From RNA extracted from PBMCs, the TCR library was made. The data originate from a study of regulatory T cells in long-lasting Graves disease.

This sequence joins TRBV7-2 and TRBJ1-1, with D unresolved. This clonotype was obtained from a female donor with Graves disease. Source: peripheral blood mononuclear cells (PBMCs), taken when the disease was refractory, from a patient treated with antithyroid drugs. The DNA of the CDR3 is TGTGCCAGCAGCTCAAATCTACAAGAAGCTTTCTTT. Translating it yields CASSSNLQEAFF.